The source of this TCR beta chain is a study of blood T cell repertoires in COVID-19. The table came from immunoSEQ multiplex PCR; TCRdb's copy has only in-frame clones and leaves some out. Altogether tens of thousands of clones are present, 85% to 95% being singletons, with the ten largest covering about 0.85%. Germline V gene data show CDR1 as SNHLY and CDR2 as FYNNEI. V lost 7 bases and J lost 2; bases outside the gene matches: 7. CDR3 length equals 14 residues. The chain has TRBV2 and TRBJ1-2, with 7 bases aligning to TRBD1. The clonotype was recovered from a male donor with active COVID-19. The sequenced sample consisted of peripheral blood. The CDR3 nucleotides read TGTGCCAGCAAGGAACAAGGGGGCAACTATGGCTACACCTTC. It specifies CASKEQGGNYGYTF.